This passage covers 20 T cell receptor beta chains from one sample sequenced in a study of cytomegalovirus exposure and HLA in healthy donors. With 60 Vbeta and 13 Jbeta primers, the PCR was carried out. Sequencing used immunoSEQ multiplex PCR; TCRdb keeps in-frame clones, though not all of them. The sample lists more than 150,000 clones, 65% to 85% seen once, with approximately 1.5% in the top ten. Sample: PBMCs. These receptors were obtained from a woman aged 18-29 years in good health and CMV-seronegative.

This rearrangement joins TRBV30 to TRBJ2-7; D not resolved. V was shortened by 5 bases and J by 0 bases, with 8 bases between the two germline ends. This CDR3 is 12 amino acids long. Germline-derived CDR1 and CDR2 are GTSNPN and SVGIG (reference sequence). The CDR3 protein is CAWGLSSYEQYF. The CDR3 DNA reads as TGTGCCTGGGGGCTGAGCTCCTACGAGCAGTACTTC.

The chain couples TRBV7-8 to TRBJ1-4, with TRBD1 matching over 12 bases. Losses at the gene ends were 3 bases for V and 11 bases for J; bases not matched to a gene: 4. This CDR3 comprises 14 residues. Germline V gives CDR1 SGHVS, CDR2 FQNEAQ. The CDR3 DNA follows: TGTGCCAGCAGCTTGGGACAGGGGGCGTCGAAACTGTTTTTT. Its protein product is CASSLGQGASKLFF.

This clone was found once. The chain recombines TRBV27 with TRBJ1-1; TRBD1 matches at 8 bases. V shed 1 base and J 1 base; nucleotides not matched to a gene: 5. CDR1 and CDR2 (germline): MNHEY, SMNVEV (reference sequence). CDR3 size: 16 residues. The CDR3 nucleotides read TGTGCCAGCAGTTTATTAGGACAGGGCACGAACACTGAAGCTTTCTTT. This gives the protein CASSLLGQGTNTEAFF.

The chain joins TRBV5-1 to TRBJ1-1, with TRBD1 as a possible D gene (6 bases). Trimming removed 4 bases from V and 0 bases from J, with 10 bases in between. CDR1 is SGHRS, CDR2 YFSETQ, per germline. The CDR3 totals 14 residues. The CDR3 coding sequence is TGCGCCAGCAGCATACAGGGATTGAACACTGAAGCTTTCTTT. Translating it yields CASSIQGLNTEAFF.

V and J are TRBV6-5 and TRBJ1-6, with D tentatively TRBD1 (5 bases). CDR3 size: 13 residues. V was shortened by 0 bases and J by 10 bases, with 7 bases between the two germline ends. Looked up from germline, CDR1 is MNHEY and CDR2 is SVGAGI. The CDR3 sequence is CASSYSRGSPLHF. The CDR3 DNA sequence: TGTGCCAGCAGTTACTCGCGGGGCTCACCCCTCCACTTT.

About this clone itself: Other DNA variants within this sample encode the same CDR3. This sequence joins TRBV6-5 and TRBJ1-2; 7 bases align to TRBD1. Germline CDR1 MNHEY, CDR2 SVGAGI. This CDR3 is 13 amino acids long. V lost 5 bases, J lost 6 bases, and 6 bases stayed unmatched. This CDR3 reads CASSRGQVHGYTF. CDR3 sequence (DNA): TGTGCCAGCAGTCGCGGACAGGTCCATGGCTACACCTTC.

This clone was seen more than once but under ten times. The chain combines TRBV2 with TRBJ1-3; D is possibly TRBD1 (5 bases). Germline lookup yields CDR1 SNHLY and CDR2 FYNNEI. V lost 2 bases, J lost 3 bases, and 8 bases lay in between. The CDR3 runs 14 residues. CDR3 sequence: CASSEPGGGNTIYF. CDR3 DNA sequence: TGTGCCAGCAGTGAACCGGGGGGTGGAAACACCATATATTTT.

The chain joins TRBV6-1 to TRBJ2-3; possibly TRBD2 for D (5 bases). CDR3 length equals 18 residues. Germline CDR1 MNHNS, CDR2 SASEGT. The ends were cut back, 3 bases at V and 2 bases at J, with 21 bases in the middle. CDR3 amino acids: CASSDVRHTRGFTDTQYF. In DNA form, the CDR3 reads TGTGCCAGCAGTGACGTCCGACACACTCGAGGGTTCACAGATACGCAGTATTTT.

Regarding this clone: The junction shows a germline mismatch at one end, possibly a read error. The rearrangement links TRBV7-9 to TRBJ2-6; D perhaps matches TRBD1 (6 bases). This CDR3 region has 16 residues. Germline loops: CDR1 SEHNR, CDR2 FQNEAQ (reference sequence). CDR3 DNA sequence: TGTTCCAGCAGCTCCTCGACAGGCGCTGGGGCCAACGTCCTGACTTTC. This codes for CSSSSSTGAGANVLTF.

V and J are TRBV27 and TRBJ2-1; TRBD1 matches at 9 bases. Per the germline V gene, CDR1 is MNHEY and CDR2 is SMNVEV (reference sequence). The CDR3 is made up of 14 amino acids. The ends lost 4 bases at V and 11 bases at J; junction bases unmatched: 9. The CDR3 coding sequence is TGTGCCAGCAGTTATTTCGGGACAGGGTATCAGCAGTTCTTC. Its translation is CASSYFGTGYQQFF.

The chain links TRBV4-1 to TRBJ1-1, with 8 bases aligning to TRBD1. The CDR3 runs 16 residues. Looked up from germline, CDR1 is MGHRA and CDR2 is YSYEKL. The junction had 12 bases not matched to a gene; V was cut back by 4 bases and J by 5 bases. Written as DNA, the CDR3 is TGCGCCAGCAGCCGTTTCGCCCAGGGGGCAGGAACTGAAGCTTTCTTT. Translation gives CASSRFAQGAGTEAFF.

The chain uses TRBV10-1 and TRBJ1-3, with a tentative D call TRBD1 (6 bases). Trimming stripped 8 bases from V and 4 bases from J, with 12 bases between. CDR1 is WNHNN and CDR2 is SYGVQD in the germline V gene (reference sequence). CDR3 length: 13 residues. For the CDR3, the DNA is TGCGCCAGCGGGGGACAAAACGGAAACACCATATATTTT. Translated: CASGGQNGNTIYF.

The V and J genes are TRBV6-6 and TRBJ1-5; 9 nucleotides match TRBD1. With V trimmed by 4 bases and J by 7 bases, 5 bases remained unmatched. Per the germline V gene, CDR1 is MNHNY and CDR2 is SVGAGI (reference sequence). This CDR3 is 14 amino acids long. CDR3: CASSLTGGVQPQHF. The CDR3 bases are TGTGCCAGCAGTTTGACAGGGGGAGTCCAGCCCCAGCATTTT.

The chain carries TRBV11-2 and TRBJ1-1, with a possible D match to TRBD1 (5 bases). Between the trimmed V and J ends, which lost 4 bases and 7 bases, there was a span of 19 bases. Germline-derived CDR1 and CDR2 are SGHAT and FQNNGV. This CDR3 contains 15 residues. CDR3 loop: CASSSPGGRQLEAFF. The CDR3 DNA reads as TGTGCCAGCAGCTCACCCGGGGGTCGGCAGCTTGAAGCTTTCTTT.

This clone was counted a single time. The chain couples TRBV4-1 to TRBJ2-7; D is undetermined. Trimming shortened V by 1 base and J by 7 bases, and 11 bases separated the two germline ends. The germline CDR1 and CDR2 sequences are MGHRA and YSYEKL. The CDR3 has 13 amino acids. This CDR3 is CASSQVLRWEQYF. The CDR3, as DNA: TGCGCCAGCAGCCAAGTTTTGAGGTGGGAGCAGTACTTC.

This clone was detected a few times. This sequence joins TRBV21-1 and TRBJ2-5; the table gives TRBD2 as D, unverified against the DNA. The end of the DNA fits TRBJ2-7 better, so the J call may be wrong. TRBV21-1 is a known pseudogene. The CDR3 consists of 16 residues. Here the CDR3 reads CASRGTSGGHSYEQYF. The CDR3 coding sequence is TGTGCCAGCAGAGGGACTAGCGGGGGGCACTCCTACGAGCAGTACTTC.

The chain recombines TRBV30 with TRBJ1-2; 7 bases line up with TRBD1. J was trimmed by 4 bases and V by 5 bases; bases with no gene match: 4. Germline lookup yields CDR1 GTSNPN and CDR2 SVGIG (reference sequence). The CDR3 spans 12 residues. The CDR3 nucleotides are TGTGCCTGGGCGGGACAGATCTATGGCTACACCTTC. Its protein is CAWAGQIYGYTF.

Comment on this clone: In the same sample, other DNA sequences code for this CDR3. The chain uses TRBV6-1 and TRBJ1-1, with unresolved D. V lost 6 bases and J lost 1, with 9 bases in between. Germline V gene sequence: CDR1 MNHNS, CDR2 SASEGT. The CDR3 covers 13 residues. CDR3: CASSLTGNTEAFF. The CDR3 DNA reads as TGTGCCAGCAGCCTAACTGGGAACACTGAAGCTTTCTTT.

CDR3 coding DNA: TGTGCCAGCAGTGAGACTGGCCTCCCCTACGAGCAGTACTTC. Translating it yields CASSETGLPYEQYF. The chain uses TRBV6-1 and TRBJ2-7; D not resolved. From germline, CDR1 is MNHNS and CDR2 SASEGT. The CDR3 is 14 residues long. The V gene lost 3 bases and the J gene lost 2 bases, with 11 bases spanning the gap.

This clone was observed a handful of times. The rearrangement joins TRBV18 to TRBJ1-2, with 7 bases identical to TRBD1. CDR1 is KGHSH, CDR2 LQKENI, per germline. The CDR3 has 15 residues. Trimming removed 1 base from V and 3 bases from J; junction bases left unmatched: 5. CDR3 protein: CASSPHGRGYYGYTF. CDR3 sequence (DNA): TGTGCCAGCTCACCACATGGCAGGGGGTACTATGGCTACACCTTC.